A selection of T cell receptor beta chains follows, all from one sample in a study of cytomegalovirus exposure and HLA in healthy donors. Clones were sequenced by immunoSEQ multiplex PCR, and TCRdb holds only the in-frame ones, with some missing. The record lists about 88,000 clones, of which the ten most abundant hold just over 5.5%. Sequenced sample: PBMCs. These receptors all stem from a girl under 18 in good health and CMV-seropositive. Both conserved end residues are part of each CDR3. Fields, in order: D gene, J gene, V gene, CDR3 protein, CDR3 DNA. D genes are given only for firm matches.

-	TRBJ2-1	TRBV2	CASLSGNEQFF	TGTGCCAGTTTAAGCGGGAATGAGCAGTTCTTC
-	TRBJ2-7	TRBV4-3	CASSQESYTGNYEQYF	TGCGCCAGCAGCCAAGAGAGTTACACAGGGAACTACGAGCAGTACTTC
-	TRBJ2-5	TRBV10-3	CAVATGTRQETQYF	TGTGCCGTCGCCACCGGGACTCGACAAGAGACCCAGTACTTC
TRBD1	TRBJ1-2	TRBV4-2	CASSQGTGKKNYGYTF	TGTGCCAGCAGCCAAGGGACAGGGAAAAAAAACTATGGCTACACCTTC
TRBD1	TRBJ2-1	TRBV2	CASSEETGARNEQFF	TGTGCCAGCAGTGAAGAGACAGGGGCGAGAAATGAGCAGTTCTTC
TRBD1	TRBJ1-6	TRBV4-2	CASSQGEPNSPLHF	TGTGCCAGCTCACAGGGGGAGCCCAATTCACCCCTCCACTTT
-	TRBJ1-2	TRBV7-9	CASSLDRGIYTF	TGTGCCAGCAGCTTAGATCGGGGGATTTACACCTTC
-	TRBJ2-7	TRBV5-1	CASSNAGGSRVYEQYF	TGCGCCAGCAGCAATGCAGGGGGGTCAAGGGTTTACGAGCAGTACTTC
TRBD1	TRBJ2-1	TRBV6-5	CASSYSPGGSYNEQFF	TGTGCCAGCAGTTACTCGCCAGGGGGCTCCTACAATGAGCAGTTCTTC
-	TRBJ2-6	TRBV9	CASSAPPGHSPDSGANVLTF	TGTGCCAGCAGCGCCCCCCCGGGACACTCGCCCGACTCTGGGGCCAACGTCCTGACTTTC
TRBD2	TRBJ2-7	TRBV5-1	CASSSPQASGEPREQYF	TGCGCCAGCAGCTCGCCCCAGGCTAGCGGGGAACCTCGGGAGCAGTACTTC
-	TRBJ2-7	TRBV4-2	CASSQDWGRGSAYEQYF	TGTGCCAGCAGCCAAGATTGGGGCAGGGGATCCGCCTACGAGCAGTACTTC
TRBD1	TRBJ1-4	TRBV4-1	CASSTDRGRRANEKLFF	TGCGCCAGCAGCACAGACAGGGGGCGAAGAGCTAATGAAAAACTGTTTTTT
-	TRBJ2-5	TRBV7-3	CASSPSGTYRGETQYF	TGTGCCAGCAGCCCATCCGGGACATATAGGGGAGAGACCCAGTACTTC
-	TRBJ1-1	TRBV28	CASTEPRTLEAFF	TGTGCCAGCACCGAACCCAGGACACTAGAAGCTTTCTTT
-	TRBJ2-7	TRBV10-3	CAISEPWAPYEQYF	TGTGCCATCAGTGAACCCTGGGCCCCCTACGAGCAGTACTTC
-	TRBJ1-1	TRBV20-1	CSASLANEAFF	TGCAGTGCTAGTTTGGCCAATGAAGCTTTCTTT
-	TRBJ1-6	TRBV9	CASSAKHSTLDYNSPLHF	TGTGCCAGCAGCGCCAAGCACAGCACCCTTGATTATAATTCACCCCTCCACTTT
-	TRBJ1-1	TRBV7-9	CASSFGQHTEAFF	TGTGCCAGCAGCTTTGGACAGCACACTGAAGCTTTCTTT
-	TRBJ1-2	TRBV29-1	CSVEGRLANYGYTF	TGCAGCGTTGAAGGGCGGTTAGCTAACTATGGCTACACCTTC
-	TRBJ2-7	TRBV10-3	CAISESSGPTYEQYF	TGTGCCATCAGTGAGTCCTCAGGGCCCACCTACGAGCAGTACTTC
-	TRBJ2-1	TRBV6-5	CASSYRTGEYNEQFF	TGTGCCAGCAGTTATCGGACTGGGGAGTACAATGAGCAGTTCTTC
-	TRBJ1-2	TRBV6-1	CASSVNEKGGANGYTF	TGTGCCAGCAGTGTCAACGAGAAAGGTGGGGCGAATGGCTACACCTTC
-	TRBJ2-4	TRBV2	CASTAKNIQYF	TGTGCCAGCACGGCCAAAAACATTCAGTACTTC
TRBD1	TRBJ2-6	TRBV5-6	CASSPRDRDSGANVLTF	TGTGCCAGCAGCCCCCGGGACAGGGACTCTGGGGCCAACGTCCTGACTTTC
TRBD2	TRBJ2-3	TRBV10-2	CASSDRGLAANRPWGAQYF	TGCGCCAGCAGTGATAGGGGACTAGCAGCAAACCGGCCTTGGGGGGCGCAGTATTTT
-	TRBJ1-1	TRBV6-5	CASSKTGTMNTEAFF	TGTGCCAGCAGTAAGACAGGCACCATGAACACTGAAGCTTTCTTT
-	TRBJ2-5	TRBV9	CASSHFSDSQETQYF	TGTGCCAGCAGCCATTTCTCTGACAGCCAAGAGACCCAGTACTTC
TRBD1	TRBJ2-3	TRBV6-5	CASSYWGTGTDTQYF	TGTGCCAGCAGTTACTGGGGGACAGGCACAGATACGCAGTATTTT
TRBD1	TRBJ1-1	TRBV5-6	CASSLDGGQGALRTEAFF	TGTGCCAGCAGCTTGGACGGGGGACAGGGGGCGCTTCGGACTGAAGCTTTCTTT
TRBD1	TRBJ1-4	TRBV7-9	CASSLDRGREKLFF	TGTGCCAGCAGCTTGGACAGGGGAAGAGAAAAACTGTTTTTT
-	TRBJ2-1	TRBV7-2	CASSVTGGDYNEQFF	TGTGCCAGCAGCGTAACCGGGGGAGATTACAATGAGCAGTTCTTC
-	TRBJ1-4	TRBV11-2	CASSLAGGVGEKLFF	TGTGCCAGCAGCTTAGCGGGGGGCGTAGGTGAAAAACTGTTTTTT
-	TRBJ2-1	TRBV18	CASSPVLYNEQFF	TGTGCCAGCTCACCAGTCCTCTACAATGAGCAGTTCTTC
TRBD2	TRBJ2-1	TRBV29-1	CSVVLLAGGPSYNEQFF	TGCAGCGTTGTTTTGCTAGCGGGGGGGCCATCCTACAATGAGCAGTTCTTC
TRBD2	TRBJ2-2	TRBV4-2	CASSQGTSGGALTGELFF	TGTGCCAGCAGCCAAGGGACTAGCGGGGGGGCTTTGACCGGGGAGCTGTTTTTT
-	TRBJ2-2	TRBV7-8	CASSGEAGAGELFF	TGTGCCAGCAGCGGGGAGGCTGGGGCCGGGGAGCTGTTTTTT
-	TRBJ2-1	TRBV9	CASSVGGQGLNEQFF	TGTGCCAGCAGCGTAGGTGGGCAGGGATTGAATGAGCAGTTCTTC
TRBD1	TRBJ2-7	TRBV7-6	CASSLGGGTGDYEQYF	TGTGCCAGCAGCTTAGGAGGGGGGACAGGGGACTACGAGCAGTACTTC
TRBD1	TRBJ2-5	TRBV10-3	CAIKSQGYQETQYF	TGTGCCATCAAATCACAGGGGTACCAAGAGACCCAGTACTTC
-	TRBJ2-5	TRBV7-9	CASSPTPGAGPVETQYF	TGTGCCAGCAGCCCGACGCCGGGCGCGGGCCCTGTAGAGACCCAGTACTTC
-	TRBJ2-1	TRBV9	CASSVAPRQQNEQFF	TGTGCCAGCAGCGTAGCCCCGAGACAGCAGAATGAGCAGTTCTTC
TRBD2	TRBJ2-3	TRBV10-1	CASRGLAGAHSTDTQYF	TGCGCCAGCAGAGGACTAGCGGGGGCTCATAGCACAGATACGCAGTATTTT
-	TRBJ1-2	TRBV5-6	CASSLLPGDFYGYTF	TGTGCCAGCAGCTTGCTACCGGGGGACTTCTATGGCTACACCTTC
TRBD1	TRBJ2-3	TRBV5-6	CATGQGPATQYF	TGTGCCACCGGACAGGGGCCCGCCACGCAGTATTTT